The rows below give T cell receptor beta chains drawn from one sample of a study of brain T cells in children with intractable seizures. Generated by immunoSEQ multiplex PCR, the TCRdb table keeps only in-frame clones and is missing some. The table has a few hundred thousand clones, approximately 93% seen once; the top ten hold approximately 5%. This specimen was peripheral blood, taken 5 to 6 months after surgery. These receptors were obtained from a boy younger than two with tuberous sclerosis and intractable seizures. CDR3s include the opening cysteine and the closing phenylalanine or tryptophan. The D gene is left open where the match is weak. Clone size is not always given. Where it is, it says once, few, many or a class for expanded clones.

J | size | V | D | CDR3 | DNA
TRBJ2-5 | NA | TRBV7-9 | NA | CASSLGPTVQETQYF | TGTGCCAGCAGCTTAGGGCCGACGGTCCAAGAGACCCAGTACTTC
TRBJ1-2 | NA | TRBV28 | NA | CASSFGDDPSTGYGYTF | TGTGCCAGCAGTTTCGGGGACGACCCTTCGACGGGCTATGGCTACACCTTC
TRBJ2-1 | once | TRBV5-6 | TRBD2 | CASSLGLAGFGEQFF | TGTGCCAGCAGCCTGGGACTAGCGGGATTCGGGGAGCAGTTCTTC
TRBJ1-4 | NA | TRBV29-1 | NA | CSVSGTSRLDGGGTNEKLFF | TGCAGCGTTTCCGGGACATCGCGGTTAGACGGGGGGGGAACTAATGAAAAACTGTTTTTT
TRBJ2-7 | NA | TRBV28 | TRBD1 | CASSFAFPGQGNYEQYF | TGTGCCAGCAGTTTCGCCTTCCCGGGACAGGGGAACTACGAGCAGTACTTC
TRBJ1-1 | NA | TRBV11-2 | NA | CASSRDLGAFF | TGTGCCAGCAGCCGAGACTTAGGAGCTTTCTTT
TRBJ1-5 | few | TRBV7-8 | NA | CASSLSPREEPQHF | TGTGCCAGCAGCTTAAGCCCCAGGGAGGAGCCCCAGCATTTT
TRBJ2-3 | NA | TRBV6-5 | NA | CASNTGVTDTQYF | TGTGCCAGCAACACGGGAGTTACAGATACGCAGTATTTT
TRBJ1-1 | NA | TRBV30 | TRBD1 | CAWSVHRGGNTEAFF | TGTGCCTGGAGTGTACACAGGGGGGGGAACACTGAAGCTTTCTTT
TRBJ1-2 | NA | TRBV6-5 | NA | CASSYRGWEIHYGYTF | TGTGCCAGCAGTTACCGTGGGTGGGAGATCCACTATGGCTACACCTTC